The source of this T cell receptor beta chain is a study of PD-1 blockade in classical Hodgkin lymphoma. This clone was observed a few times. Antigen specificity is unknown. Other DNA sequences in this specimen translate into the identical CDR3. Every patient relapsed after autologous stem cell transplantation, and brentuximab vedotin exposure varied. Complete response, partial response or progressive disease constituted the best response categories observed. Some clones are missing from TCRdb's copy, which holds only in-frame ones; the method was immunoSEQ multiplex PCR. The sample has some 96,000 clones; 80% to 90% are singletons. Study observations and caveats: Newly diagnosed patients were said to have less baseline TCR diversity than healthy donors did. CD8+ TCR diversity did not rise significantly by C4D1, unlike CD4+.

The CDR3 length is 14 residues. V dropped 2 bases and J dropped 0 bases, with 3 bases sitting between them. Germline assignment: CDR1 SGHRS and CDR2 YFSETQ. This clonotype was sampled from a human donor with classical Hodgkin lymphoma. The rearrangement joins TRBV5-1 to TRBJ2-6; D gene unclear. The source was peripheral blood mononuclear cells (PBMCs), collected before the second cycle of nivolumab. Here the CDR3 reads CASSFRSGANVLTF. The CDR3, as DNA: TGCGCCAGCAGCTTTCGCTCTGGGGCCAACGTCCTGACTTTC.